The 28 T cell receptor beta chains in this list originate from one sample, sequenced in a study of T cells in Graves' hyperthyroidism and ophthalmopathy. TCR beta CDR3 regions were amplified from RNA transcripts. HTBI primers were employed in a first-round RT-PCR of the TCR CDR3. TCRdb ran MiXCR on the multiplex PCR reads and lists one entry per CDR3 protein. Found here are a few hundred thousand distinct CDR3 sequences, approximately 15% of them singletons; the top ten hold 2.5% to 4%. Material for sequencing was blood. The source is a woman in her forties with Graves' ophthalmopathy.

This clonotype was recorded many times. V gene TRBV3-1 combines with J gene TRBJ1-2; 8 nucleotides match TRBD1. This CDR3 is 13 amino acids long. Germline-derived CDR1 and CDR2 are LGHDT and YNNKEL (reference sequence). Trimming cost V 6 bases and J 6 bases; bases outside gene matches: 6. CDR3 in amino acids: CASRQQGGHGYTF. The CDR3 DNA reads TGTGCCAGCAGACAACAGGGGGGGCATGGCTACACCTTC.

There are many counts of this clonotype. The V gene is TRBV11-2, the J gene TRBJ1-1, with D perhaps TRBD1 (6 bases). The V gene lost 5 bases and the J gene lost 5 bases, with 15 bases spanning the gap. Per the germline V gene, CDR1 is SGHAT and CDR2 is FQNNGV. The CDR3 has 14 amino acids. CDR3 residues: CASSTQQGRTEAFF. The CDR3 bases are TGTGCCAGCAGCACCCAACAGGGTAGAACTGAAGCTTTCTTT.

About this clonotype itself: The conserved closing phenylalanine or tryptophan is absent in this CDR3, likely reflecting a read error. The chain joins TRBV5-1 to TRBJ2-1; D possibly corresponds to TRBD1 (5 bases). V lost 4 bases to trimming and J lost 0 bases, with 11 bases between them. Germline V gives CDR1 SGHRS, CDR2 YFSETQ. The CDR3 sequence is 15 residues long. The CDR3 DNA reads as TGCGCCAGCAGCATGGACACTCACTCCTACAATGAGCAGTTCTCC. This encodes CASSMDTHSYNEQFS.

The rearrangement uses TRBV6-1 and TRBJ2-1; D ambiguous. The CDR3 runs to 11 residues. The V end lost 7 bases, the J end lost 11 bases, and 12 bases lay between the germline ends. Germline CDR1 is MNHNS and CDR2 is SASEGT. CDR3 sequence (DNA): TGTGCCAGCATGCAGGCCGCGAAGCAGTTCTTC. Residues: CASMQAAKQFF.

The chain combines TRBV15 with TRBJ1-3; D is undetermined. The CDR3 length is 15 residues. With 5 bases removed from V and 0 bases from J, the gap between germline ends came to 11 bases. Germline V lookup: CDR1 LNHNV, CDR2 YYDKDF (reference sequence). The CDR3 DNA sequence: TGTGCCACCAGCGAGGTGGCGAGCTCTGGAAACACCATATATTTT. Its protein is CATSEVASSGNTIYF.

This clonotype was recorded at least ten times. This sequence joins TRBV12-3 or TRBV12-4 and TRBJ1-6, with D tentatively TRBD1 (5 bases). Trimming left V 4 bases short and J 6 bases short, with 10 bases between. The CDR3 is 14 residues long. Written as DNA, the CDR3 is TGTGCCAGCAGTTCCGGCAGGGCTAATTCACCCCTCCACTTT. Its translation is CASSSGRANSPLHF.

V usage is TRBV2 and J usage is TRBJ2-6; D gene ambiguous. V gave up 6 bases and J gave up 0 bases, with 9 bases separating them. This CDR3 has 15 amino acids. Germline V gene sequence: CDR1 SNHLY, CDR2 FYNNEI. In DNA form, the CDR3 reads TGTGCCAGCAGGGCTCAGAGCTCTGGGGCCAACGTCCTGACTTTC. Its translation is CASRAQSSGANVLTF. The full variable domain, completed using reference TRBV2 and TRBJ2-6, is EPEVTQTPSHQVTQMGQEVILRCVPISNHLYFYWYRQILGQKVEFLVSFYNNEISEKSEIFDDQFSVERPDGSNFTLKIRSTKLEDSAMYFCASRAQSSGANVLTFGAGSRLTVL.

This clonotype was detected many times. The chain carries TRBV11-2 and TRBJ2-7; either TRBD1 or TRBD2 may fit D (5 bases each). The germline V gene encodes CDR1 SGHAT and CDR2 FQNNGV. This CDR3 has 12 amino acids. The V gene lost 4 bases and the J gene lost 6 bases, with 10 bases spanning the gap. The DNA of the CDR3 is TGTGCCAGCAGCTGGGGGTTCCGCGAGCAGTACTTC. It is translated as CASSWGFREQYF.

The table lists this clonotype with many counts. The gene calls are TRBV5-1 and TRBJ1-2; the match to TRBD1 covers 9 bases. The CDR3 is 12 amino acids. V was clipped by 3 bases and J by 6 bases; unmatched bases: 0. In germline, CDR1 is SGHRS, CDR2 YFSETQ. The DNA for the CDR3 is TGCGCCAGCAGCTGGGACAGGGATGGCTACACCTTC. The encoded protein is CASSWDRDGYTF.

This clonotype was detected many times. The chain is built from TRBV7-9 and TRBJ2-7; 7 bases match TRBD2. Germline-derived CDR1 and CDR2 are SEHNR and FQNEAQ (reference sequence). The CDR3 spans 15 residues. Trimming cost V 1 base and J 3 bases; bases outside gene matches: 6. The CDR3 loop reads CASSLGSGGGYEQYF. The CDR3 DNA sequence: TGTGCCAGCAGCTTAGGCTCTGGGGGGGGCTACGAGCAGTACTTC.

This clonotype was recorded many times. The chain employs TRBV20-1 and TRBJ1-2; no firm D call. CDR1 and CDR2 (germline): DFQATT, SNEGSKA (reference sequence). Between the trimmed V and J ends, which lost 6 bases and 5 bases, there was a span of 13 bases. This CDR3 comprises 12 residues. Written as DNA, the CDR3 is TGCAGTGCAAGTACTGTGGGGTATGGCTACACCTTC. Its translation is CSASTVGYGYTF.

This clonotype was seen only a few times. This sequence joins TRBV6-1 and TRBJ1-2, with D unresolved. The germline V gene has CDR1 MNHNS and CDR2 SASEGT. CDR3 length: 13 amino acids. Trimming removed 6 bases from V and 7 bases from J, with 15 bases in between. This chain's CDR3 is CASRSDGRLGYTF. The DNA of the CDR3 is TGTGCCAGCAGGTCAGATGGACGACTTGGCTACACCTTC.

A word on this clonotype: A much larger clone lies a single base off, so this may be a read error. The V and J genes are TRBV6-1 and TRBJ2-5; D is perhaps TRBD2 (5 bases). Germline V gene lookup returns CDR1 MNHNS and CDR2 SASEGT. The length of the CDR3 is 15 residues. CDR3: CACRRGRALQETQYF. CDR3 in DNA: TGTGCCTGCAGGCGTGGGCGGGCGCTCCAAGAGACCCAGTACTTC.

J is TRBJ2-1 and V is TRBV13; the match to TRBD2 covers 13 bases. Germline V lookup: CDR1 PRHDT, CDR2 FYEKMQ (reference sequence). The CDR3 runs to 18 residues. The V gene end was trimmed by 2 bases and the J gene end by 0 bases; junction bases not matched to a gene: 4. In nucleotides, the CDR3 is TGTGCCAGCAGCTTAATCACTAGCGGGAGGGGCTCCTACAATGAGCAGTTCTTC. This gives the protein CASSLITSGRGSYNEQFF. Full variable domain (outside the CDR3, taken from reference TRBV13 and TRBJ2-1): AAGVIQSPRHLIKEKRETATLKCYPIPRHDTVYWYQQGPGQDPQFLISFYEKMQSDKGSIPDRFSAQQFSDYHSELNMSSLELGDSALYFCASSLITSGRGSYNEQFFGPGTRLTVL.

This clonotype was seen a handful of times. CDR3 DNA: TGTGCCAGCAGCTTTGATAGGGGGCAACGGAATCAGCCCCAGCATTTT. It is translated as CASSFDRGQRNQPQHF. The chain has TRBV7-9 and TRBJ1-5; 7 nucleotides align to TRBD1. V was pared by 3 bases and J by 4 bases, with 9 bases of the junction left unmatched. The CDR3 extends over 16 amino acids. The germline gives CDR1 SEHNR, CDR2 FQNEAQ (reference sequence). The entire variable domain, with the rest obtained from reference TRBV7-9 and TRBJ1-5, is as follows: DTGVSQNPRHKITKRGQNVTFRCDPISEHNRLYWYRQTLGQGPEFLTYFQNEAQLEKSRLLSDRFSAERPKGSFSTLEIQRTEQGDSAMYLCASSFDRGQRNQPQHFGDGTRLSIL.

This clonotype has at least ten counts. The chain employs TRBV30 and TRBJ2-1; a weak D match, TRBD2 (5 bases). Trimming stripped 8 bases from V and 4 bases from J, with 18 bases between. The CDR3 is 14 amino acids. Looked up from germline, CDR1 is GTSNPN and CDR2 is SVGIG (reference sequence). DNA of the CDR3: TGTGCCCTAAACGGTCCAGCGGAGTACAATGAGCAGTTCTTC. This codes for CALNGPAEYNEQFF.

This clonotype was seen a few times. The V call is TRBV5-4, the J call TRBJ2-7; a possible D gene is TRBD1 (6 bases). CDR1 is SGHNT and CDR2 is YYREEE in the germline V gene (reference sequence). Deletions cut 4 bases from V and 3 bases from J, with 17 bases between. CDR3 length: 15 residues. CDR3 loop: CASSVGRGQNYEQYF. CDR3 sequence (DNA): TGTGCCAGCAGCGTAGGCCGAGGACAGAACTACGAGCAGTACTTC.

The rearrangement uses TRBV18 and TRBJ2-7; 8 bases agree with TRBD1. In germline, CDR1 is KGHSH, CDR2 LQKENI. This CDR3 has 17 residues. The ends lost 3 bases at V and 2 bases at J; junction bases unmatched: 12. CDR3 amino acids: CASSPGHTTGATYEQYF. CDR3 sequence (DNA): TGTGCCAGCTCACCCGGCCATACGACAGGGGCCACCTACGAGCAGTACTTC.

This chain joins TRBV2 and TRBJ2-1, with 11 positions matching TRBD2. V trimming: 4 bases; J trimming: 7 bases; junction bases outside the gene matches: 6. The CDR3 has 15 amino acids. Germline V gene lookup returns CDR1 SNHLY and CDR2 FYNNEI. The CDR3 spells CASSAEGLAVNEQFF. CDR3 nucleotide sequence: TGTGCCAGCAGTGCGGAGGGACTAGCGGTAAATGAGCAGTTCTTC.

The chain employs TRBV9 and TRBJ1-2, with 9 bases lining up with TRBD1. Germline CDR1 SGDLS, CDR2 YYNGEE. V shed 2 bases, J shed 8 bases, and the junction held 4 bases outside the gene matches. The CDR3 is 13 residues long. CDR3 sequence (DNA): TGTGCCAGCAGCGTCCGGGACAGGGACGGCTACACCTTC. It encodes CASSVRDRDGYTF.

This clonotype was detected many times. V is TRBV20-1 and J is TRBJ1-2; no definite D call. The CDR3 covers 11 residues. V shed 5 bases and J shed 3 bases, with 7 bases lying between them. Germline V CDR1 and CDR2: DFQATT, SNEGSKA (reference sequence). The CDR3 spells CSASKDYGYTF. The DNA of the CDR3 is TGCAGTGCTTCGAAAGACTATGGCTACACCTTC.

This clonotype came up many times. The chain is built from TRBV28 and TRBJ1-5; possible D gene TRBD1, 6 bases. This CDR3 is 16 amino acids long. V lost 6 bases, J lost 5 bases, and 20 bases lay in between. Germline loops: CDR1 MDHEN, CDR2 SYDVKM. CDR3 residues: CASSPSEGGGYQPQHF. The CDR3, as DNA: TGTGCCAGCAGCCCATCAGAAGGGGGAGGCTATCAGCCCCAGCATTTT.

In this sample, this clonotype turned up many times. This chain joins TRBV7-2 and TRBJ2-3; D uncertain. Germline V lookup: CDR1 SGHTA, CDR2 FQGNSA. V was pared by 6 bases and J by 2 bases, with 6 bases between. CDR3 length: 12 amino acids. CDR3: CASRLNTDTQYF. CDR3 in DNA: TGTGCCAGCAGATTGAACACAGATACGCAGTATTTT.

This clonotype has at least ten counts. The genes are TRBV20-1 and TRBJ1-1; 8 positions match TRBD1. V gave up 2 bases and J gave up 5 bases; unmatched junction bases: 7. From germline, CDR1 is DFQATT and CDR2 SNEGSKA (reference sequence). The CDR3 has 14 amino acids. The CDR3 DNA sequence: TGCAGTGCTAGACAGTCAGGGGGCAGGACTGAAGCTTTCTTT. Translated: CSARQSGGRTEAFF.

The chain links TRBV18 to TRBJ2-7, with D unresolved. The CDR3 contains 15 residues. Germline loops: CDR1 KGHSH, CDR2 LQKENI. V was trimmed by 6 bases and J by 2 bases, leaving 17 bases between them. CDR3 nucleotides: TGTGCCAGCTCGTCCGCCGGTGGCAGCCCCTACGAGCAGTACTTC. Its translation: CASSSAGGSPYEQYF.

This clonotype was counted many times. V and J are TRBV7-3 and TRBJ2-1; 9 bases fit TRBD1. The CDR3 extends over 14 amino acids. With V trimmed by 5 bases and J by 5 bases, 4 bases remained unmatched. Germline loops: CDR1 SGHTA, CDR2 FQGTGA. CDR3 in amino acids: CASSRDRDNNEQFF. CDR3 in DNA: TGTGCCAGCAGCCGGGACAGGGACAACAATGAGCAGTTCTTC. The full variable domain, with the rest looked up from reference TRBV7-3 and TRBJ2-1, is GAGVSQTPSNKVTEKGKYVELRCDPISGHTALYWYRQSLGQGPEFLIYFQGTGAADDSGLPNDRFFAVRPEGSVSTLKIQRTERGDSAVYLCASSRDRDNNEQFFGPGTRLTVL.

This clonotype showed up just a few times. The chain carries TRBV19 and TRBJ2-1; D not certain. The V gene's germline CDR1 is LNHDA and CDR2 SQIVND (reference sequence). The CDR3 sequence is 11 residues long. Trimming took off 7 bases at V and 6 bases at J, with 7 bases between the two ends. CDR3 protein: CASNHGNEQFF. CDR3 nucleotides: TGTGCCAGTAACCACGGCAATGAGCAGTTCTTC.

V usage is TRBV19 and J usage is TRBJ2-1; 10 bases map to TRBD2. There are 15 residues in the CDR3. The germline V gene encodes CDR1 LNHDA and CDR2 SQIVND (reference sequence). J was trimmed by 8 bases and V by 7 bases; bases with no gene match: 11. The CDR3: CASTPPGTSVHEQFF. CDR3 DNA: TGTGCCAGTACCCCGCCCGGGACTAGCGTTCATGAGCAGTTCTTC.